The 28 T cell receptor beta chains in this list originate from one sample, sequenced in a study of T cells in tuberculosis. Cells were sorted from thawed PBMC rested overnight and stained with GMM-loaded CD1B tetramer, viability dye and anti-CD3. The CD1B tetramers carried C32 glucose monomycolate purified from Rhodococcus equi. Assay: immunoSEQ multiplex PCR; the TCRdb copy retains only in-frame clones and omits some. The sample contains roughly 59,000 clones, around 81% of which appear only once. The sequenced material came from CD1b-GMM tetramer-negative cells sorted from PBMCs. The receptors originated from an adult woman with latent tuberculosis.

The chain joins TRBV18 to TRBJ1-5; D gene unclear. V was trimmed by 3 bases and J by 1 base, leaving 13 bases between them. Germline CDR1 and CDR2: KGHSH and LQKENI. The CDR3 is 16 amino acids. CDR3 sequence: CASSPSGIGSNQPQHF. CDR3 DNA sequence: TGTGCCAGCTCACCTTCAGGAATTGGGAGCAATCAGCCCCAGCATTTT.

This clone was counted a single time. This chain uses TRBV7-3 with TRBJ2-1; TRBD2 is a possible D gene (6 bases). The CDR3 has 14 residues. CDR1 and CDR2 (germline): SGHTA, FQGTGA. Trimming took 1 base from V and 6 from J, leaving 10 bases between them. CDR3 nucleotide sequence: TGTGCCAGCAGCTTAATCGGGAGTCCCAATGAGCAGTTCTTC. It is translated as CASSLIGSPNEQFF.

The chain recombines TRBV18 with TRBJ2-3; possibly TRBD2 for D (6 bases). Germline values: CDR1 KGHSH, CDR2 LQKENI. Between the trimmed V and J ends, which lost 3 bases and 0 bases, there was a span of 16 bases. CDR3 length: 17 amino acids. CDR3 DNA sequence: TGTGCCAGCTCACCCCTTGGGAGGCGGGCTAGCACAGATACGCAGTATTTT. This encodes CASSPLGRRASTDTQYF.

The V call is TRBV6-5, the J call TRBJ2-7, with 14 bases that match TRBD2. The CDR3 has 15 residues. The V segment lost 7 bases and the J segment 1 base; nucleotides outside the gene matches: 3. Germline V CDR1 and CDR2: MNHEY, SVGAGI. The CDR3 region has the DNA TGTGCCAGCACCCGGACTAGCGGGGGGTCCTACGAGCAGTACTTC. It codes for CASTRTSGGSYEQYF.

This chain uses TRBV7-9 with TRBJ1-2, with no clear D. CDR1 SEHNR and CDR2 FQNEAQ come from the germline V gene (reference sequence). V lost 5 bases and J 4 bases, leaving 8 bases between the germline ends. The CDR3 is made up of 12 amino acids. CDR3 nucleotide sequence: TGTGCCAGCAGCGCGGGATTCTATGGCTACACCTTC. The encoded protein is CASSAGFYGYTF.

This chain uses TRBV28 with TRBJ2-3; the D is unclear. Germline CDR1 MDHEN, CDR2 SYDVKM. The CDR3 has 12 residues. V was pared by 4 bases and J by 15 bases, with 17 bases between. CDR3 sequence (DNA): TGTGCCAGCAGTTCCACTACCCGGGTAGAATATTTT. Amino acid sequence: CASSSTTRVEYF.

CDR3 sequence: CASRTGTGGGKLFF. The DNA of the CDR3 is TGTGCCAGCAGAACCGGGACAGGGGGCGGAAAACTGTTTTTT. The rearrangement links TRBV27 to TRBJ1-4; the match to TRBD1 covers 12 bases. With V trimmed by 6 bases and J by 10 bases, 6 bases remained unmatched. Germline CDR1 and CDR2: MNHEY and SMNVEV (reference sequence). There are 14 residues in the CDR3.

V and J are TRBV29-1 and TRBJ2-5, with D maybe TRBD2 (5 bases). The CDR3 loop spans 14 amino acids. V lost 0 bases and J 5 bases, leaving 13 bases between the germline ends. Germline CDR1 SQVTM, CDR2 ANQGSEA. CDR3 amino acids: CSVEDRVGSETQYF. The CDR3 DNA reads as TGCAGCGTTGAAGATCGTGTGGGGAGCGAGACCCAGTACTTC.

The chain recombines TRBV28 with TRBJ1-3; 7 bases are a match to TRBD1. V dropped 5 bases and J dropped 4; count of bases not matched to a gene: 8. This CDR3 has 15 amino acids. Germline V gene sequence: CDR1 MDHEN, CDR2 SYDVKM. The CDR3 DNA reads as TGTGCCAGCAGTCCCATCAGGGGGTCAGGAAACACCATATATTTT. It encodes CASSPIRGSGNTIYF.

The chain uses TRBV10-3 and TRBJ2-1; TRBD2 matches 11 bases. Germline lookup yields CDR1 ENHRY and CDR2 SYGVKD. The CDR3 contains 14 residues. J gave up 13 bases and V 10 bases, and 15 bases lay outside the gene matches. In DNA, the CDR3 is TGTGCCACGAATAGCGGGAGGGCGGTCGAGGGTCAGTTCTTC. As protein: CATNSGRAVEGQFF.

CDR3 coding DNA: TGTGCCAGCAGTGCACAGGGGGCGGATCAGCCCCAGCATTTT. Protein sequence: CASSAQGADQPQHF. V usage is TRBV6-5 and J usage is TRBJ1-5; 9 bases match TRBD1. The ends lost 5 bases at V and 5 bases at J; junction bases unmatched: 4. Germline V CDR1 and CDR2: MNHEY, SVGAGI. This CDR3 has 14 residues.

The CDR3 nucleotides are TGTGCCAGCAGCCAATCGGGACAGGGGGCTGGCTACACCTTC. It translates to CASSQSGQGAGYTF. This rearrangement joins TRBV16 to TRBJ1-2; TRBD1 agrees at 12 bases. V shed 0 bases and J 7 bases; nucleotides not matched to a gene: 0. The CDR3 extends over 14 amino acids. Germline values: CDR1 KGHSY, CDR2 FQNENV.

This rearrangement joins TRBV19 to TRBJ2-5; 9 bases fit TRBD1. The CDR3 has 16 residues. The germline CDR1 and CDR2 sequences are LNHDA and SQIVND (reference sequence). After removal of 5 bases from V and 4 bases from J, the junction contained 11 bases not matched to a gene. The CDR3 nucleotides are TGTGCCAGTAGTGCCACCACTCCGACAGGGGGAGAGACCCAGTACTTC. This encodes CASSATTPTGGETQYF.

This sequence joins TRBV6-1 and TRBJ2-5; 8 bases match TRBD1. The CDR3 is 17 amino acids. V gave up 3 bases and J gave up 1 base; unmatched junction bases: 10. The germline CDR1 and CDR2 sequences are MNHNS and SASEGT. The CDR3 loop is CASSDEWDRTFQETQYF. The CDR3 DNA follows: TGTGCCAGCAGTGACGAATGGGACAGGACCTTCCAAGAGACCCAGTACTTC.

The genes are TRBV27 and TRBJ1-6, with 9 positions matching TRBD1. CDR1 is MNHEY, CDR2 SMNVEV, per germline (reference sequence). J lost 7 bases, V lost 6 bases, and 7 bases had no gene match. This CDR3 has 15 amino acids. The CDR3 is CASRRRDRENSPLHF. CDR3 in DNA: TGTGCCAGCAGGCGGAGGGACAGGGAGAATTCACCCCTCCACTTT.

The V call is TRBV4-1, the J call TRBJ1-5; D not certain. The V end was cut by 1 base, the J end by 2 bases, with 15 bases between. Germline V lookup: CDR1 MGHRA, CDR2 YSYEKL. This CDR3 region has 17 residues. The CDR3 bases are TGCGCCAGCAGCCAAGTGGACTTGGTTCCGGGCAATCAGCCCCAGCATTTT. It is translated as CASSQVDLVPGNQPQHF.

The rearrangement uses TRBV7-3 and TRBJ1-6; D perhaps matches TRBD1 (5 bases). The CDR3 is 14 amino acids. With 5 bases removed from V and 9 bases from J, the gap between germline ends came to 14 bases. From germline, CDR1 is SGHTA and CDR2 FQGTGA. CDR3 amino acids: CASSPSSGGSPLHF. CDR3 sequence (DNA): TGTGCCAGCAGCCCCTCGAGCGGGGGTTCACCCCTCCACTTT.

This rearrangement joins TRBV29-1 to TRBJ1-1, with TRBD1 identical over 8 bases. The CDR3 is 12 amino acids. The V and J ends lost 6 bases and 4 bases, in that order; junction bases with no gene match: 4. The germline gives CDR1 SQVTM, CDR2 ANQGSEA. DNA for the CDR3: TGCAGCGTCGCAGGGGGCAGCACTGAAGCTTTCTTT. Amino acids: CSVAGGSTEAFF. Complete variable domain (other parts from reference TRBV29-1 and TRBJ1-1): SAVISQKPSRDICQRGTSLTIQCQVDSQVTMMFWYRQQPGQSLTLIATANQGSEATYESGFVIDKFPISRPNLTFSTLTVSNMSPEDSSIYLCSVAGGSTEAFFGQGTRLTVV.

The chain recombines TRBV12-5 with TRBJ2-7; D possibly corresponds to TRBD2 (6 bases). This CDR3 is 16 amino acids long. V lost 0 bases and J lost 4, with 16 bases in between. CDR1 and CDR2 (germline): LGHNT, FRNRAP. CDR3 loop: CASGLVSGTSPYEQYF. In DNA form, the CDR3 reads TGTGCTAGTGGTTTGGTATCCGGCACTAGCCCATACGAGCAGTACTTC.

V and J are TRBV11-2 and TRBJ2-1; D possibly corresponds to TRBD1 (5 bases). Trimming stripped 5 bases from V and 8 bases from J, with 22 bases between. The CDR3 extends over 16 amino acids. CDR1 and CDR2 (germline): SGHAT, FQNNGV. The CDR3 sequence: CASSQGQGMFMDEQFF. The CDR3 region has the DNA TGTGCCAGCAGCCAAGGGCAGGGAATGTTTATGGATGAGCAGTTCTTC.

The genes are TRBV9 and TRBJ2-1; D might be TRBD2 (6 bases). This CDR3 contains 14 residues. The V gene lost 3 bases and the J gene lost 8 bases, with 15 bases spanning the gap. Germline V gene sequence: CDR1 SGDLS, CDR2 YYNGEE. The CDR3 sequence is CASSGGTLLDEQFF. The CDR3 coding sequence is TGTGCCAGCAGCGGCGGGACTCTCTTGGATGAGCAGTTCTTC.

The chain is built from TRBV9 and TRBJ2-1; 8 bases fit TRBD2. The CDR3 has 17 residues. Germline trimming cut 1 base from V and 0 bases from J; bases unmatched to any gene: 6. CDR1 and CDR2 (germline): SGDLS, YYNGEE. The CDR3 loop is CASSVSAGGLSYNEQFF. The CDR3 DNA follows: TGTGCCAGCAGCGTATCTGCGGGAGGCCTCTCCTACAATGAGCAGTTCTTC.

This chain uses TRBV5-1 with TRBJ1-4; 7 bases are a match to TRBD1. CDR3 length equals 15 residues. The V segment lost 5 bases and the J segment 4 bases; nucleotides outside the gene matches: 8. CDR1 and CDR2 (germline): SGHRS, YFSETQ. The CDR3 is CASRSRGQFNEKLFF. The CDR3 bases are TGCGCCAGCAGATCGCGGGGACAGTTTAATGAAAAACTGTTTTTT.

The CDR3 here is CASSQDRESGNTIYF. CDR3 coding DNA: TGTGCCAGCAGCCAAGACAGGGAAAGTGGAAACACCATATATTTT. This rearrangement joins TRBV4-2 to TRBJ1-3; tentatively, D is TRBD1 (5 bases). The germline V gene has CDR1 LGHNA and CDR2 YNFKEQ. V was cut by 0 bases and J by 3 bases, with 9 bases left in between. The CDR3 has 15 amino acids.

The chain combines TRBV15 with TRBJ2-3; D not resolved. The germline V and J ends were trimmed by 0 bases and 6 bases, with 10 bases remaining between them. CDR3 size: 14 residues. From germline, CDR1 is LNHNV and CDR2 YYDKDF (reference sequence). CDR3 in DNA: TGTGCCACCAGCAGAGATTACAGTTCTGATACGCAGTATTTT. This encodes CATSRDYSSDTQYF.

This clone has only one observation. V is TRBV9 and J is TRBJ2-1, with 7 bases fitting TRBD1. The CDR3 covers 15 residues. The germline gives CDR1 SGDLS, CDR2 YYNGEE. After removal of 4 bases from V and 4 bases from J, the junction contained 8 bases not matched to a gene. CDR3 amino acids: CASSLRQGPYNEQFF. As DNA, the CDR3 is TGTGCCAGCAGCCTAAGACAGGGCCCATACAATGAGCAGTTCTTC. The whole variable domain, filled in from reference TRBV9 and TRBJ2-1, reads DSGVTQTPKHLITATGQRVTLRCSPRSGDLSVYWYQQSLDQGLQFLIQYYNGEERAKGNILERFSAQQFPDLHSELNLSSLELGDSALYFCASSLRQGPYNEQFFGPGTRLTVL.

In DNA form, the CDR3 reads TGTGCCAGCAGTTTCCCAGGGGGCGCGGTGGGCGAGCAGTACTTC. This codes for CASSFPGGAVGEQYF. The J gene is TRBJ2-7, the V gene TRBV28; 8 positions match TRBD1. V lost 3 bases to trimming and J lost 6 bases; unmatched junction nucleotides: 10. The CDR3 contains 15 residues. CDR1 is MDHEN and CDR2 is SYDVKM in the germline V gene.

The V and J genes are TRBV7-9 and TRBJ2-1, with TRBD2 matching over 11 bases. The trim removed 5 bases at V and 4 bases at J, leaving 4 bases unmatched. The germline CDR1 and CDR2 sequences are SEHNR and FQNEAQ (reference sequence). This CDR3 contains 15 residues. DNA of the CDR3: TGTGCCAGCAGCCCCGGGACTAGCGGTTACAATGAGCAGTTCTTC. Its protein is CASSPGTSGYNEQFF.